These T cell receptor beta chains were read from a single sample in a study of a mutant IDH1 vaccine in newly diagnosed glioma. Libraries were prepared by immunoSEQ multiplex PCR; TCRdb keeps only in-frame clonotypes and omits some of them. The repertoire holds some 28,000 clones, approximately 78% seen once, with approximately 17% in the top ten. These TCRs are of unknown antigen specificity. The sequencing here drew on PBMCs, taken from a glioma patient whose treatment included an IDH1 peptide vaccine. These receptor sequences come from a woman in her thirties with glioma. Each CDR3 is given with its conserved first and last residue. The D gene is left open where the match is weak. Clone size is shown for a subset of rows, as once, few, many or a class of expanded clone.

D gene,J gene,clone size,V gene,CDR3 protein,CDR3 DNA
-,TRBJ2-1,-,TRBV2,CASRDPRYNEQFF,TGTGCCAGCAGGGACCCGCGTTACAATGAGCAGTTCTTC
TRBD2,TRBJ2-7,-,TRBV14,CASSLRMTGGYEQYF,TGTGCCAGCAGCCTTAGAATGACGGGGGGATACGAGCAGTACTTC
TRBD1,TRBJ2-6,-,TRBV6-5,CASSSGQVLGANVLTF,TGTGCCAGCAGTTCGGGACAGGTGCTTGGGGCCAACGTCCTGACTTTC
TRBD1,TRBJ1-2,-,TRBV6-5,CASSLAGGFYGYTF,TGTGCCAGCAGTTTGGCAGGGGGCTTCTATGGCTACACCTTC
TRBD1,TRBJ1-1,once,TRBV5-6,CASSPRTGGGSEAFF,TGTGCCAGCAGTCCCCGGACAGGGGGAGGATCCGAAGCTTTCTTT
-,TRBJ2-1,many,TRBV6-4,CASSDSGGADYNEQFF,TGTGCCAGCAGTGATTCGGGCGGGGCCGACTACAATGAGCAGTTCTTC
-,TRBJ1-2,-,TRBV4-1,CASSQEPTAPFLGYTF,TGCGCCAGCAGCCAAGAGCCTACAGCTCCGTTCCTGGGCTACACCTTC
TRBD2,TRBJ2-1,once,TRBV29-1,CSGGLAGVSSYNEQFF,TGCAGCGGCGGACTAGCGGGGGTTAGCTCCTACAATGAGCAGTTCTTC
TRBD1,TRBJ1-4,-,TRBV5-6,CASSWGQGGTNEKLFF,TGTGCCAGCAGCTGGGGACAGGGTGGGACTAATGAAAAACTGTTTTTT
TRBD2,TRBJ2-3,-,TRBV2,CASSESGAGTGDTQYF,TGTGCCAGCAGTGAATCCGGAGCGGGGACCGGGGATACGCAGTATTTT
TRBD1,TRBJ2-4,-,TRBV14,CASSQTGAGGYIQYF,TGTGCCAGCAGCCAGACAGGGGCAGGGGGATACATTCAGTACTTC
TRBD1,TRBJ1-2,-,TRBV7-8,CASSLGGQGPNYGYTF,TGTGCCAGCAGCTTAGGGGGACAGGGGCCGAACTATGGCTACACCTTC
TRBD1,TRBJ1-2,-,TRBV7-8,CASSPWTGSGYTF,TGTGCCAGCAGCCCTTGGACAGGGTCTGGCTACACCTTC
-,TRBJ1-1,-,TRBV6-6,CASSYGGGGYTEAFF,TGTGCCAGCAGTTACGGTGGCGGAGGGTACACTGAAGCTTTCTTT
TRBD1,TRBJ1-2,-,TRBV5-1,CASSRGQGETYGYTF,TGCGCCAGCAGCCGCGGACAGGGTGAGACCTATGGCTACACCTTC
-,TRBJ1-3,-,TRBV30,CAWDRSNSGNTIYF,TGTGCCTGGGACAGGTCGAACTCTGGAAACACCATATATTTT
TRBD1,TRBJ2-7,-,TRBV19,CASSIGGQGSYEQYF,TGTGCCAGTAGTATAGGCGGACAGGGGTCCTACGAGCAGTACTTC
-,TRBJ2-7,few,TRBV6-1,CASSEGGWTVVLGQYF,TGTGCCAGCAGTGAAGGGGGCTGGACTGTAGTGCTTGGGCAGTACTTC
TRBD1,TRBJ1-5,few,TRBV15,CATSRASGQGYSNQPQHF,TGTGCCACCAGCAGAGCCTCGGGACAGGGGTATAGCAATCAGCCCCAGCATTTT
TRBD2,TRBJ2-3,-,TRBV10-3,CAISLTSGGSTDTQYF,TGTGCCATCAGCCTGACTAGCGGGGGAAGCACAGATACGCAGTATTTT
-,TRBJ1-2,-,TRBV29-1,CSVEDPGGGYTF,TGCAGCGTTGAAGACCCGGGGGGGGGCTACACCTTC
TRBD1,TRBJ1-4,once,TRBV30,CAWRPGQGREKLFF,TGTGCCTGGAGGCCGGGACAGGGAAGAGAAAAACTGTTTTTT
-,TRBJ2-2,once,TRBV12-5,CASVPDLGELFF,TGTGCTAGTGTCCCGGACCTCGGGGAGCTGTTTTTT
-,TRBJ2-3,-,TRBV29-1,CSVEGVGVGYADTQYF,TGCAGCGTTGAGGGGGTCGGGGTGGGGTATGCAGATACGCAGTATTTT
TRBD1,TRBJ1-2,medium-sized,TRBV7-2,CASSATGQGGRGYTF,TGTGCCAGCAGCGCAACGGGACAGGGCGGTCGGGGCTACACCTTC
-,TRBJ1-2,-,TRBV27,CASSSGVLVGGYTF,TGTGCCAGCAGTTCGGGGGTTCTGGTGGGTGGCTACACCTTC
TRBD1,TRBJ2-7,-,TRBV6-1,CASSELETGAKYEQYF,TGTGCCAGCAGTGAACTCGAGACAGGGGCCAAATACGAGCAGTACTTC
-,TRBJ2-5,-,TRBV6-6,CASSSKLARETQYF,TGTGCCAGCAGTTCCAAACTAGCACGAGAGACCCAGTACTTC
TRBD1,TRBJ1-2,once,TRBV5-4,CASGPGTGGYGYTF,TGTGCCAGCGGCCCCGGGACAGGAGGCTATGGCTACACCTTC
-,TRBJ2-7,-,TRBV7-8,CASSLEGRGGAYEQYF,TGTGCCAGCAGCTTAGAGGGTCGAGGGGGGGCCTACGAGCAGTACTTC
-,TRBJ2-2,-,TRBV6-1,CASRGAGENTGELFF,TGTGCCAGCAGGGGTGCTGGGGAGAACACCGGGGAGCTGTTTTTT
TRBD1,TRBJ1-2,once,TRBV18,CASSPRTGEGYTF,TGTGCCAGCTCACCCCGGACAGGGGAAGGCTACACCTTC
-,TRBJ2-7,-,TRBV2,CASSVGPTYGEQYF,TGTGCCAGCAGTGTGGGACCTACGTATGGCGAGCAGTACTTC
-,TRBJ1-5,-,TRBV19,CASSIQGGKRQPQHF,TGTGCCAGTAGTATTCAAGGGGGTAAGCGGCAGCCCCAGCATTTT